The T cell receptor (beta chain) described here comes from a study of T cells in Graves' hyperthyroidism and ophthalmopathy. Amplification of TCR beta CDR3 regions was performed using RNA transcripts as template. First-round RT-PCR targeting the TCR CDR3 was performed with the HTBI primer set. TCRdb analysed the multiplex PCR reads with MiXCR anew, one entry per CDR3 protein. The data contain approximately 530,000 distinct CDR3 sequences, 15% to 20% of them singletons. This CDR3 is 14 amino acids long. Germline V CDR1 and CDR2: SNHLY, FYNNEI. V lost 7 bases and J lost 3, with 13 bases in between. This clonotype was seen at least ten times. Its cognate antigen is unknown. Whole-study results and caveats: In the analysis, a 13 V-J model separated ophthalmopathy from stable hyperthyroidism.

The chain employs TRBV2 and TRBJ1-5; the D gene is possibly TRBD1 (6 bases). The TCR was taken from a man aged 40-55 years with Graves' ophthalmopathy. The sequencing sample was made of blood. CDR3 residues: CASNGGRNNQPQHF. The CDR3 DNA is TGTGCCAGCAATGGGGGCCGGAACAATCAGCCCCAGCATTTT.